This entry lists 18 T cell receptor beta chains sequenced from one sample in a study of T cell responses to AZD1222 COVID-19 vaccine. Profiling relied on immunoSEQ multiplex PCR, and the TCRdb table lists in-frame clones only, not all of them. The sample lists 110,000 to 150,000 clones, 89% occurring once. The sample in question was peripheral blood, obtained on day 0 of AZD1222 vaccination. The source of these receptors is an adult in good health.

This clone has just one count. This chain joins TRBV5-4 and TRBJ2-3; D gene unclear. The germline V gene encodes CDR1 SGHNT and CDR2 YYREEE (reference sequence). There are 14 residues in the CDR3. The V and J ends lost 1 base and 4 bases respectively, with 10 bases between them. The CDR3 DNA sequence: TGTGCCAGCAGCTTGTTTGTTAGTTCAGATACGCAGTATTTT. Encoded protein: CASSLFVSSDTQYF.

The V gene is TRBV6-5, the J gene TRBJ2-7; 13 bases are shared with TRBD2. V lost 4 bases, J lost 5 bases, and 2 bases stayed unmatched. The CDR3 is made up of 14 amino acids. Germline CDR1 reads MNHEY; CDR2 reads SVGAGI. CDR3 nucleotide sequence: TGTGCCAGCAGTTTCGGACTAGCGGGGGACGAGCAGTACTTC. Translating gives CASSFGLAGDEQYF.

The chain couples TRBV15 to TRBJ1-1, with 7 positions matching TRBD1. The J segment lost 6 bases and the V segment lost 3 bases, leaving 10 bases of the junction unmatched. The CDR3 consists of 15 residues. The germline V gene has CDR1 LNHNV and CDR2 YYDKDF (reference sequence). The CDR3 reads CATSSLDRDMPEAFF. DNA of the CDR3: TGTGCCACCAGCAGCCTCGACAGGGATATGCCTGAAGCTTTCTTT. Based on the CDR3 plus reference TRBV15 and TRBJ1-1, the full variable domain is DAMVIQNPRYQVTQFGKPVTLSCSQTLNHNVMYWYQQKSSQAPKLLFHYYDKDFNNEADTPDNFQSRRPNTSFCFLDIRSPGLGDTAMYLCATSSLDRDMPEAFFGQGTRLTVV.

V and J are TRBV12-3 or TRBV12-4 and TRBJ2-5, with TRBD2 matching 8 bases. The CDR3 runs to 13 residues. V lost 5 bases, J lost 5 bases, and 4 bases stayed unmatched. The CDR3 is CASSPSGWETQYF. The CDR3 nucleotides read TGTGCCAGCAGTCCTAGCGGGTGGGAGACCCAGTACTTC.

The rearrangement uses TRBV19 and TRBJ1-6, with 7 bases matching TRBD1. CDR1 and CDR2 (germline): LNHDA, SQIVND (reference sequence). Losses at the gene ends were 0 bases for V and 8 bases for J; bases not matched to a gene: 4. This CDR3 is built from 15 residues. This CDR3 reads CASSIDTGDHSPLHF. The CDR3 bases are TGTGCCAGTAGTATAGATACAGGGGATCATTCACCCCTCCACTTT.

This sequence joins TRBV18 and TRBJ1-5; no clear D. The length of the CDR3 is 13 residues. CDR1 KGHSH and CDR2 LQKENI come from the germline V gene. The V end was cut by 3 bases, the J end by 7 bases, with 10 bases between. The CDR3 loop is CASSPSLDQPQHF. CDR3 DNA sequence: TGTGCCAGCTCACCCTCCTTGGACCAGCCCCAGCATTTT. Combining the CDR3 with reference TRBV18 and TRBJ1-5 gives the whole variable domain NAGVMQNPRHLVRRRGQEARLRCSPMKGHSHVYWYRQLPEEGLKFMVYLQKENIIDESGMPKERFSAEFPKEGPSILRIQQVVRGDSAAYFCASSPSLDQPQHFGDGTRLSIL.

The chain uses TRBV2 and TRBJ1-2; D is unclear. The germline V gene has CDR1 SNHLY and CDR2 FYNNEI. The CDR3 consists of 13 residues. Trimming left V 6 bases short and J 4 bases short, with 12 bases between. CDR3 sequence reads: CASRPTETYGYTF. In nucleotides, the CDR3 is TGTGCCAGCAGACCGACCGAGACCTATGGCTACACCTTC.

This chain connects TRBV5-1 to TRBJ2-1, with 8 bases fitting TRBD1. J was trimmed by 6 bases and V by 0 bases; bases with no gene match: 5. The length of the CDR3 is 15 residues. Germline V gene data show CDR1 as SGHRS and CDR2 as YFSETQ. CDR3 in amino acids: CASSLGQGTTNEQFF. The CDR3 nucleotides read TGCGCCAGCAGCTTGGGACAGGGGACCACCAATGAGCAGTTCTTC.

The gene calls are TRBV30 and TRBJ1-2; D remains unclear. V was trimmed by 2 bases and J by 4 bases, leaving 17 bases between them. This CDR3 has 15 amino acids. In germline, CDR1 is GTSNPN, CDR2 SVGIG (reference sequence). DNA for the CDR3: TGTGCCTGGAGTAGCCCGGGGTCGGCGGGCTATGGCTACACCTTC. It yields the protein CAWSSPGSAGYGYTF.

The chain recombines TRBV7-2 with TRBJ2-1; D is undetermined. The CDR3 totals 13 residues. V was clipped by 2 bases and J by 2 bases, with 4 bases between them. The germline V gene has CDR1 SGHTA and CDR2 FQGNSA. CDR3 in DNA: TGTGCCAGCAGCTTATGGACCTACAATGAGCAGTTCTTC. Translation: CASSLWTYNEQFF.

The chain employs TRBV2 and TRBJ2-7, with TRBD1 matching 8 bases. The germline gives CDR1 SNHLY, CDR2 FYNNEI. This CDR3 is built from 14 residues. The V segment lost 2 bases and the J segment 6 bases; nucleotides outside the gene matches: 6. The CDR3 loop is CASSERQGWSEQYF. The CDR3 DNA reads TGTGCCAGCAGTGAACGACAGGGGTGGTCCGAGCAGTACTTC.

As for this clone: One junction end does not reproduce the germline sequence, and a read error may be involved. J is TRBJ1-6 and V is TRBV11-2; 9 nucleotides line up with TRBD1. CDR1 is SGHAT and CDR2 is FQNNGV in the germline V gene. This CDR3 contains 16 residues. The CDR3 DNA reads as TGTGCCAGCAGCCTAGAGACAGGGGGAGGCAATTCACCCCTCCACTTT. Its translation is CASSLETGGGNSPLHF.

The genes are TRBV5-6 and TRBJ1-6; TRBD1 is a possible D gene (5 bases). V was clipped by 3 bases and J by 7 bases, with 11 bases between them. The CDR3 has 14 amino acids. Germline assignment: CDR1 SGHDT and CDR2 YYEEEE. CDR3: CASSSQGPNSPLHF. For the CDR3, the DNA is TGTGCCAGCAGCTCCCAGGGTCCCAATTCACCCCTCCACTTT.

The genes are TRBV5-1 and TRBJ1-1; D remains ambiguous. The CDR3 covers 13 residues. V dropped 3 bases and J dropped 1 base, with 7 bases sitting between them. CDR1 SGHRS and CDR2 YFSETQ come from the germline V gene. This CDR3 reads CASSSVGNTEAFF. CDR3 sequence (DNA): TGCGCCAGCAGCTCGGTCGGGAACACTGAAGCTTTCTTT.

The chain joins TRBV2 to TRBJ1-5, with D possibly matching TRBD1 (6 bases). This CDR3 is 15 amino acids long. The V end was cut by 4 bases, the J end by 0 bases, with 10 bases between. Germline-derived CDR1 and CDR2 are SNHLY and FYNNEI. CDR3: CASSAGHNSNQPQHF. The CDR3, as DNA: TGTGCCAGCAGTGCGGGACATAATAGCAATCAGCCCCAGCATTTT.

The chain recombines TRBV7-9 with TRBJ1-1, with TRBD1 as a possible D gene (5 bases). Germline CDR1 and CDR2: SEHNR and FQNEAQ (reference sequence). V dropped 4 bases and J dropped 6 bases, with 15 bases sitting between them. The CDR3 extends over 14 amino acids. CDR3 nucleotide sequence: TGTGCCAGCAGCTACGACAGAGGTACACCTGAAGCTTTCTTT. It yields the protein CASSYDRGTPEAFF.

The chain links TRBV11-2 to TRBJ2-1, with 10 bases fitting TRBD2. The V gene end was trimmed by 5 bases and the J gene end by 4 bases; junction bases not matched to a gene: 8. The germline gives CDR1 SGHAT, CDR2 FQNNGV. This CDR3 has 16 amino acids. CDR3 nucleotides: TGTGCCAGCAGCCCGCTGCTAGCGGGGGTATACAATGAGCAGTTCTTC. Encoded protein: CASSPLLAGVYNEQFF.

The CDR3 region is CASSEWGGGNSPLHF. Written as DNA, the CDR3 is TGTGCCTCATCGGAGTGGGGGGGTGGTAATTCACCCCTCCACTTT. The chain carries TRBV2 and TRBJ1-6; the D gene is possibly TRBD1 (5 bases). The V and J ends lost 11 bases and 6 bases respectively, with 20 bases between them. The CDR3 length is 15 residues. CDR1 and CDR2 (germline): SNHLY, FYNNEI.